A single sample is the source of the 24 T cell receptor beta chains below, sequenced in a study of siplizumab effects on memory and regulatory T cells. Assay: immunoSEQ multiplex PCR; the TCRdb copy retains only in-frame clones and omits some. The sample contains 60,000 to 65,000 clones, roughly 85% of which appear only once. Sequencing was performed on memory CD4+ T cells sorted from blood. The receptors stem from a human donor in good health.

The chain combines TRBV10-1 with TRBJ1-1; D call uncertain. The CDR3 consists of 13 residues. Germline V lookup: CDR1 WNHNN, CDR2 SYGVQD (reference sequence). Trimming left V 10 bases short and J 1 base short, with 13 bases between. CDR3 sequence reads: CATSVGTNTEAFF. The DNA of the CDR3 is TGCGCCACCTCTGTTGGCACGAACACTGAAGCTTTCTTT.

This clone came up a few times. The chain combines TRBV27 with TRBJ2-4; TRBD2 agrees at 9 bases. The length of the CDR3 is 18 residues. Germline V gene sequence: CDR1 MNHEY, CDR2 SMNVEV (reference sequence). The V segment lost 4 bases and the J segment 5 bases; nucleotides outside the gene matches: 15. The CDR3 region has the DNA TGTGCCAGCAGTTCCGAGCCGCGGCGGGGGGGCTCCGAAAACATTCAGTACTTC. Protein product: CASSSEPRRGGSENIQYF.

This sequence joins TRBV4-3 and TRBJ2-5; D is perhaps TRBD1 (6 bases). Germline values: CDR1 LGHNA, CDR2 YSLEER. Trimming took 0 bases from V and 5 from J, leaving 13 bases between them. CDR3 length equals 15 residues. CDR3 nucleotide sequence: TGCGCCAGCAGCCAAGATTTCCTGGGGGCGGAGACCCAGTACTTC. This encodes CASSQDFLGAETQYF.

This clone was seen a handful of times. V gene TRBV5-1 combines with J gene TRBJ2-1, with 10 bases that match TRBD2. V lost 0 bases and J lost 8; bases outside the gene matches: 8. From germline, CDR1 is SGHRS and CDR2 YFSETQ. The CDR3 totals 16 residues. CDR3 region: CASSLGAGGLRDEQFF. The DNA of the CDR3 is TGCGCCAGCAGCTTGGGAGCGGGGGGGCTCAGGGATGAGCAGTTCTTC. Full variable domain (remainder filled in from reference TRBV5-1 and TRBJ2-1): KAGVTQTPRYLIKTRGQQVTLSCSPISGHRSVSWYQQTPGQGLQFLFEYFSETQRNKGNFPGRFSGRQFSNSRSEMNVSTLELGDSALYLCASSLGAGGLRDEQFFGPGTRLTVL.

The rearrangement uses TRBV28 and TRBJ2-7; D is possibly TRBD2 (5 bases). V was clipped by 5 bases and J by 4 bases, with 21 bases between them. Germline V lookup: CDR1 MDHEN, CDR2 SYDVKM. The CDR3 contains 16 residues. The CDR3 protein is CASSPGVGIGFYEQYF. The CDR3 region has the DNA TGTGCCAGCAGTCCTGGAGTCGGGATAGGGTTTTACGAGCAGTACTTC.

The chain recombines TRBV2 with TRBJ1-5; no clear D gene. This CDR3 region has 12 residues. Deletions cut 5 bases from V and 4 bases from J, with 6 bases between. Germline V CDR1 and CDR2: SNHLY, FYNNEI. The CDR3 sequence: CASSPSNQPQHF. As DNA, the CDR3 is TGTGCCAGCAGTCCATCTAATCAGCCCCAGCATTTT.

This chain joins TRBV7-2 and TRBJ2-7; possibly TRBD1 or TRBD2 for D (5 bases each). The ends were cut back, 9 bases at V and 2 bases at J, with 11 bases in the middle. This CDR3 has 12 amino acids. The germline gives CDR1 SGHTA, CDR2 FQGNSA. CDR3 loop: CASAQGPYEQYF. The CDR3 bases are TGTGCCAGTGCTCAGGGACCCTACGAGCAGTACTTC.

The table lists this clone with a count of one. The gene calls are TRBV19 and TRBJ1-1; a possible D gene is TRBD1 (5 bases). CDR1 is LNHDA and CDR2 is SQIVND in the germline V gene (reference sequence). The ends were cut back, 0 bases at V and 3 bases at J, with 11 bases in the middle. The CDR3 is 15 amino acids. CDR3 residues: CASSIDTPGYTEAFF. CDR3 in DNA: TGTGCCAGTAGTATAGATACCCCAGGGTACACTGAAGCTTTCTTT.

The chain uses TRBV19 and TRBJ2-6, with D perhaps matching TRBD2 (5 bases). V lost 5 bases to trimming and J lost 0 bases, with 8 bases between them. The CDR3 has 15 amino acids. The germline V gene encodes CDR1 LNHDA and CDR2 SQIVND (reference sequence). The chain's CDR3 is CASSRGSSGANVLTF. CDR3 sequence (DNA): TGTGCCAGTAGTCGGGGTTCCTCTGGGGCCAACGTCCTGACTTTC. Full variable domain (rest looked up from reference TRBV19 and TRBJ2-6): DGGITQSPKYLFRKEGQNVTLSCEQNLNHDAMYWYRQDPGQGLRLIYYSQIVNDFQKGDIAEGYSVSREKKESFPLTVTSAQKNPTAFYLCASSRGSSGANVLTFGAGSRLTVL.

The genes are TRBV7-2 and TRBJ1-3; 9 positions agree with TRBD1. Germline V gives CDR1 SGHTA, CDR2 FQGNSA. The CDR3 has 16 amino acids. Trimming cost V 5 bases and J 2 bases; bases outside gene matches: 7. The chain's CDR3 is CASSPRGTGTGNTIYF. The CDR3 DNA reads as TGTGCCAGCAGCCCACGGGGGACAGGGACTGGAAACACCATATATTTT.

Here the CDR3 DNA reads TGTGCCAGCAGCTTAGGGGGCGCCGGGGGAGATACGCAGTATTTT. This gives the protein CASSLGGAGGDTQYF. The chain has TRBV11-3 and TRBJ2-3, with TRBD2 as a possible D gene (6 bases). The CDR3 is made up of 15 amino acids. From germline, CDR1 is SGHNT and CDR2 YENEEA. V was pared by 1 base and J by 5 bases, with 13 bases between.

This clone was seen a handful of times. V is TRBV18 and J is TRBJ2-1; TRBD2 aligns across 10 bases. Germline assignment: CDR1 KGHSH and CDR2 LQKENI. V lost 6 bases, J lost 7 bases, and 9 bases stayed unmatched. The CDR3 spans 15 residues. This chain's CDR3 is CASSLSGGARNEQFF. CDR3 sequence (DNA): TGTGCCAGCTCCCTCAGCGGGGGGGCGAGGAATGAGCAGTTCTTC.

This rearrangement joins TRBV12-5 to TRBJ2-7, with D maybe TRBD1 (6 bases). CDR3 length: 12 amino acids. Germline values: CDR1 LGHNT, CDR2 FRNRAP. Trimming took 6 bases from V and 6 from J, leaving 12 bases between them. Written as DNA, the CDR3 is TGTGCTAGTGGCCCGGACAGTTTCGAGCAGTACTTC. It yields the protein CASGPDSFEQYF.

This chain connects TRBV19 to TRBJ2-1; 9 positions agree with TRBD1. With 2 bases clipped from V and 6 bases from J, the junction kept 5 bases outside the gene matches. Germline V gene data show CDR1 as LNHDA and CDR2 as SQIVND (reference sequence). This CDR3 has 15 amino acids. The CDR3 DNA sequence: TGTGCCAGTAGTATACCGGGACAGGGTGGCAATGAGCAGTTCTTC. Its translation: CASSIPGQGGNEQFF.

Comment on this clone: At one end, the junction sequence differs from germline, possibly due to a read error. The chain uses TRBV5-6 and TRBJ1-5; D is unresolved. Germline loops: CDR1 SGHDT, CDR2 YYEEEE. The CDR3 is 15 amino acids. CDR3 DNA sequence: TGTGCCAGCAGCTTCCGTAACGGAAAGAATCAGCCCCGGCATTTT. It encodes CASSFRNGKNQPRHF.

The V and J genes are TRBV7-6 and TRBJ1-5; D gene ambiguous. V lost 1 base, J lost 10 bases, and 11 bases lay in between. From germline, CDR1 is SGHVS and CDR2 FNYEAQ. There are 13 residues in the CDR3. Written as DNA, the CDR3 is TGTGCCAGCAGCTTAGAGGTCTACTCTCCCCAGCATTTT. Translated, it gives CASSLEVYSPQHF. Combining the CDR3 with reference TRBV7-6 and TRBJ1-5 gives the whole variable domain GAGVSQSPRYKVTKRGQDVALRCDPISGHVSLYWYRQALGQGPEFLTYFNYEAQQDKSGLPNDRFSAERPEGSISTLTIQRTEQRDSAMYRCASSLEVYSPQHFGDGTRLSIL.

This rearrangement joins TRBV4-3 to TRBJ2-6; weak D call: TRBD2 (6 bases). Per the germline V gene, CDR1 is LGHNA and CDR2 is YSLEER. CDR3 size: 19 residues. V dropped 0 bases and J dropped 0 bases, with 15 bases sitting between them. In nucleotides, the CDR3 is TGCGCCAGCAGCCAAGATCGGGACTTCGCTATCTCTGGGGCCAACGTCCTGACTTTC. Translation gives CASSQDRDFAISGANVLTF.

The CDR3 sequence is CASSYPPDRVRYEQYF. The CDR3 DNA reads as TGTGCCAGCAGTTACCCCCCGGACAGGGTTAGGTACGAGCAGTACTTC. This chain uses TRBV6-6 with TRBJ2-7; the match to TRBD1 covers 8 bases. The CDR3 sequence is 16 residues long. Germline assignment: CDR1 MNHNY and CDR2 SVGAGI (reference sequence). Losses at the gene ends were 2 bases for V and 4 bases for J; bases not matched to a gene: 10.

The table lists this clone with a few counts. The chain is built from TRBV19 and TRBJ1-5, with a possible D match to TRBD1 (5 bases). Germline values: CDR1 LNHDA, CDR2 SQIVND (reference sequence). The CDR3 runs to 14 residues. V dropped 6 bases and J dropped 5 bases, with 14 bases sitting between them. The CDR3, as DNA: TGTGCCAGTAGAAAACAATCCAGGGATCAGCCCCAGCATTTT. Translating gives CASRKQSRDQPQHF.

The chain employs TRBV7-9 and TRBJ2-3, with D perhaps TRBD1 or TRBD2 (6 bases each). Per the germline V gene, CDR1 is SEHNR and CDR2 is FQNEAQ (reference sequence). The length of the CDR3 is 16 residues. The V end lost 1 base, the J end lost 0 bases, and 11 bases lay between the germline ends. The CDR3 sequence is CASSLVWGASTDTQYF. The CDR3 DNA reads as TGTGCCAGCAGCTTAGTGTGGGGGGCCAGCACAGATACGCAGTATTTT.

The rearrangement links TRBV7-2 to TRBJ1-5; D possibly corresponds to TRBD1 (5 bases). V lost 1 base to trimming and J lost 7 bases, with 11 bases between them. CDR3 size: 14 residues. Germline loops: CDR1 SGHTA, CDR2 FQGNSA. CDR3 in amino acids: CASSLVAGNQPQHF. Written as DNA, the CDR3 is TGTGCCAGCAGCTTAGTCGCAGGGAACCAGCCCCAGCATTTT.

The chain uses TRBV19 and TRBJ1-1, with a possible D match to TRBD1 (5 bases). The CDR3 is made up of 16 amino acids. V was shortened by 2 bases and J by 4 bases, with 17 bases between the two germline ends. Germline CDR1 LNHDA, CDR2 SQIVND (reference sequence). The CDR3, as DNA: TGTGCCAGTAGTATACGGGTCGGGGCGCGGGGCACTGAAGCTTTCTTT. This codes for CASSIRVGARGTEAFF.

The gene calls are TRBV18 and TRBJ1-1; 7 nucleotides match TRBD1. This CDR3 region has 14 residues. The V gene's germline CDR1 is KGHSH and CDR2 LQKENI. The V and J ends lost 6 bases and 2 bases, in that order; junction bases with no gene match: 6. The CDR3: CASSRQGGNTEAFF. CDR3 nucleotides: TGTGCCAGCTCTCGACAGGGAGGAAACACTGAAGCTTTCTTT.

With regard to this clone: The same CDR3 is also encoded by other DNA sequences in this sample. The chain carries TRBV19 and TRBJ1-2; D gene unclear. The V and J ends lost 8 bases and 1 base respectively, with 14 bases between them. The CDR3 has 14 residues. Germline CDR1 LNHDA, CDR2 SQIVND (reference sequence). CDR3 protein: CASGVTDGNYGYTF. As DNA, the CDR3 is TGTGCCAGTGGGGTCACGGACGGTAACTATGGCTACACCTTC. Variable domain in full (rest from reference TRBV19 and TRBJ1-2): DGGITQSPKYLFRKEGQNVTLSCEQNLNHDAMYWYRQDPGQGLRLIYYSQIVNDFQKGDIAEGYSVSREKKESFPLTVTSAQKNPTAFYLCASGVTDGNYGYTFGSGTRLTVV.